One and the same sample provided the 22 T cell receptor beta chains below, sequenced in a study of T-cell memory formation after mild COVID-19. TCRdb analysed the 5' RACE reads with MiXCR anew, one entry per CDR3 protein. The sample carries a few hundred thousand distinct CDR3 sequences, roughly 15% recorded once. The sequenced sample consisted of PBMCs or a T cell subset sorted from them (not recorded which). These receptor sequences come from a man younger than 30 who had mild COVID-19 (a few samples of this study predate the infection). Cell type and time point are not known.

This clonotype was seen a handful of times. The genes are TRBV6-1 and TRBJ1-1, with D possibly TRBD1 on 5 matching bases. This CDR3 region has 13 residues. CDR1 and CDR2 (germline): MNHNS, SASEGT. The V and J ends lost 8 bases and 1 base respectively, with 11 bases between them. The CDR3 loop is CASVQVRNTEAFF. CDR3 nucleotide sequence: TGTGCCAGCGTACAGGTCCGGAACACTGAAGCTTTCTTT.

This clonotype occurred a few times. V is TRBV29-1 and J is TRBJ2-7; 7 bases align to TRBD2. The length of the CDR3 is 14 residues. Trimming took 2 bases from V and 2 from J; bases not matched to a gene: 6. Per germline, CDR1 SQVTM and CDR2 ANQGSEA. The CDR3 DNA sequence: TGCAGCGTTGAAACGAACGCGGGGGCCTACGAGCAGTACTTC. This sequence encodes CSVETNAGAYEQYF.

This clonotype came up once. The chain couples TRBV28 to TRBJ1-2, with D possibly being TRBD1 (5 bases). The CDR3 runs to 12 residues. CDR1 MDHEN and CDR2 SYDVKM come from the germline V gene. Trimming shortened V by 7 bases and J by 6 bases, and 12 bases separated the two germline ends. CDR3 sequence: CASNSGSNGYTF. CDR3 nucleotide sequence: TGTGCCAGCAACTCAGGGTCTAATGGCTACACCTTC.

At least ten counts were recorded for this clonotype. The J gene is TRBJ1-3, the V gene TRBV12-3 or TRBV12-4; D gene uncertain. Trimming left V 2 bases short and J 0 bases short, with 5 bases between. The CDR3 extends over 14 amino acids. The CDR3 coding sequence is TGTGCCAGCAGTTTACGACACTCTGGAAACACCATATATTTT. Its protein is CASSLRHSGNTIYF.

This clonotype was observed a handful of times. The rearrangement joins TRBV9 to TRBJ1-3; TRBD1 agrees at 11 bases. Per the germline V gene, CDR1 is SGDLS and CDR2 is YYNGEE. CDR3 length equals 15 residues. Unmatched junction bases numbered 3, after V lost 1 base and J lost 6 bases. CDR3 DNA sequence: TGTGCCAGCAGCGTACTAGGACAGGGGGCAAACACCATATATTTT. Translating gives CASSVLGQGANTIYF.

The J gene is TRBJ1-5, the V gene TRBV12-3 or TRBV12-4; D uncertain. CDR3 size: 12 residues. Trimming stripped 2 bases from V and 6 bases from J, with 5 bases between. CDR3 DNA sequence: TGTGCCAGCAGTTTAAGGCCTCAGCCCCAGCATTTT. Translation: CASSLRPQPQHF.

A few counts support this clonotype. V and J are TRBV5-1 and TRBJ1-2, with TRBD1 identical over 7 bases. The junction had 4 bases not matched to a gene; V was cut back by 0 bases and J by 2 bases. The CDR3 loop spans 15 amino acids. The germline V gene has CDR1 SGHRS and CDR2 YFSETQ. The CDR3 loop reads CASSLGEQGNYGYTF. Written as DNA, the CDR3 is TGCGCCAGCAGCTTGGGTGAACAGGGGAACTATGGCTACACCTTC.

This rearrangement joins TRBV5-1 to TRBJ2-1, with D tentatively TRBD2 (6 bases). The V gene's germline CDR1 is SGHRS and CDR2 YFSETQ. V shed 7 bases and J shed 1 base, with 15 bases lying between them. The CDR3 length is 15 residues. The chain's CDR3 is CASATLGGSYNEQFF. CDR3 nucleotide sequence: TGCGCCAGCGCCACCCTGGGGGGATCCTACAATGAGCAGTTCTTC.

This clonotype was counted between two and nine times. The V call is TRBV27, the J call TRBJ2-2; D unresolved. With 6 bases removed from V and 5 bases from J, the gap between germline ends came to 10 bases. Looked up from germline, CDR1 is MNHEY and CDR2 is SMNVEV (reference sequence). The CDR3 is made up of 13 amino acids. CDR3 DNA: TGTGCCAGCAGACTCTGGGGTACCGGGGAGCTGTTTTTT. It is translated as CASRLWGTGELFF.

There are many counts of this clonotype. This rearrangement joins TRBV7-2 to TRBJ2-5, with D perhaps TRBD2 (5 bases). V was trimmed by 3 bases and J by 10 bases, leaving 15 bases between them. This CDR3 is built from 13 residues. Germline CDR1 and CDR2: SGHTA and FQGNSA. This CDR3 is CASSFSPSEGQYF. In nucleotides, the CDR3 is TGTGCCAGCAGCTTTTCCCCCAGCGAGGGCCAGTACTTC.

The table lists this clonotype with a few counts. The genes are TRBV3-1 and TRBJ2-1; TRBD1 agrees at 11 bases. J lost 6 bases, V lost 6 bases, and 13 bases had no gene match. The CDR3 is 17 amino acids. Germline values: CDR1 LGHDT, CDR2 YNNKEL (reference sequence). CDR3 sequence (DNA): TGTGCCAGCAGTCTCTTGACCGGGACAGGGGGTCTCAATGAGCAGTTCTTC. Translation: CASSLLTGTGGLNEQFF.

This clonotype was recorded many times. The V call is TRBV7-8, the J call TRBJ1-1, with D possibly being TRBD1 (6 bases). The CDR3 loop spans 11 amino acids. Germline values: CDR1 SGHVS, CDR2 FQNEAQ. V was trimmed by 5 bases and J by 8 bases, leaving 9 bases between them. CDR3 region: CASSHTGEAFF. As DNA, the CDR3 is TGTGCCAGCAGCCATACAGGGGAAGCTTTCTTT.

This chain links TRBV4-1 with TRBJ1-1, with 7 bases identical to TRBD1. The germline V gene encodes CDR1 MGHRA and CDR2 YSYEKL. The CDR3 is made up of 16 amino acids. V shed 4 bases and J 0 bases; nucleotides not matched to a gene: 8. For the CDR3, the DNA is TGCGCCAGCAGCCTCCACACGGGACAGTTGAACACTGAAGCTTTCTTT. Residues: CASSLHTGQLNTEAFF.

Only a few counts were recorded for this clonotype. The J gene is TRBJ1-6, the V gene TRBV7-9; TRBD1 matches 9 bases. With 2 bases clipped from V and 0 bases from J, the junction kept 5 bases outside the gene matches. The CDR3 is made up of 18 amino acids. CDR1 and CDR2 (germline): SEHNR, FQNEAQ (reference sequence). CDR3: CASSLRTGESSYNSPLHF. The CDR3 DNA reads as TGTGCCAGCAGCTTACGGACAGGGGAAAGCTCCTATAATTCACCCCTCCACTTT.

This clonotype was seen only a few times. The J gene is TRBJ1-4, the V gene TRBV27; D perhaps matches TRBD1 (6 bases). The CDR3 contains 13 residues. CDR1 and CDR2 (germline): MNHEY, SMNVEV (reference sequence). With 7 bases removed from V and 4 bases from J, the gap between germline ends came to 10 bases. CDR3 in amino acids: CASKRTVNEKLFF. The CDR3 coding sequence is TGTGCCAGCAAGAGGACAGTTAATGAAAAACTGTTTTTT.

This clonotype was seen a handful of times. The chain uses TRBV25-1 and TRBJ2-5, with 8 bases matching TRBD2. The CDR3 covers 16 residues. V shed 4 bases, J shed 3 bases, and the junction held 10 bases outside the gene matches. Germline V gives CDR1 MGHDK, CDR2 SYGVNS. In DNA, the CDR3 is TGTGCCAGCAGTGCTACCAGCGGGGGTTACAAAGAGACCCAGTACTTC. Translated, it gives CASSATSGGYKETQYF.

This clonotype occurred a few times. The rearrangement joins TRBV5-1 to TRBJ2-7; no clear D. The CDR3 is 13 amino acids. Germline V lookup: CDR1 SGHRS, CDR2 YFSETQ. Trimming removed 1 base at V and 4 bases at J, with 9 bases between. CDR3 sequence (DNA): TGCGCCAGCAGCTTGACAGATCTTTACGAGCAGTACTTC. Its protein product is CASSLTDLYEQYF.

The rearrangement joins TRBV7-9 to TRBJ1-6; tentative D call: TRBD1 (6 bases). This CDR3 is 15 amino acids long. V shed 4 bases and J shed 6 bases, with 13 bases lying between them. Germline values: CDR1 SEHNR, CDR2 FQNEAQ (reference sequence). The CDR3 DNA sequence: TGTGCCAGCAGCTCCCGGACAGCGTTTAATTCACCCCTCCACTTT. Translated, it gives CASSSRTAFNSPLHF.

The chain joins TRBV20-1 to TRBJ1-2; D might be TRBD1 (5 bases). Trimming left V 3 bases short and J 1 base short, with 9 bases between. In germline, CDR1 is DFQATT, CDR2 SNEGSKA (reference sequence). The CDR3 spans 13 residues. The CDR3 DNA reads as TGCAGTGCTAGCGGGGCGCTTAACTATGGCTACACCTTC. The encoded protein is CSASGALNYGYTF.

This clonotype has a count of ten or more. The CDR3 loop reads CASSTGTSVYNEQFF. As DNA, the CDR3 is TGTGCCAGCAGCACCGGGACTAGCGTATACAATGAGCAGTTCTTC. The chain carries TRBV9 and TRBJ2-1, with 10 bases matching TRBD2. Per the germline V gene, CDR1 is SGDLS and CDR2 is YYNGEE. The V segment lost 4 bases and the J segment 4 bases; nucleotides outside the gene matches: 5. This CDR3 has 15 amino acids.

The genes are TRBV7-6 and TRBJ2-5; D possibly corresponds to TRBD2 (6 bases). Germline loops: CDR1 SGHVS, CDR2 FNYEAQ. The CDR3 totals 17 residues. V was trimmed by 3 bases and J by 2 bases, leaving 19 bases between them. CDR3 DNA sequence: TGTGCCAGCAGCTTTATCCCGGCGGCTAGCGTACAAGAGACCCAGTACTTC. As protein: CASSFIPAASVQETQYF.

This clonotype was detected ten times or more. CDR3: CSAILANRYEQYF. The DNA for the CDR3 is TGCAGTGCTATTCTAGCGAATCGGTACGAGCAGTACTTC. V gene TRBV20-1 combines with J gene TRBJ2-7, with D perhaps TRBD2 (6 bases). Germline V CDR1 and CDR2: DFQATT, SNEGSKA (reference sequence). Between the trimmed V and J ends, which lost 4 bases and 4 bases, there was a span of 14 bases. This CDR3 has 13 residues.